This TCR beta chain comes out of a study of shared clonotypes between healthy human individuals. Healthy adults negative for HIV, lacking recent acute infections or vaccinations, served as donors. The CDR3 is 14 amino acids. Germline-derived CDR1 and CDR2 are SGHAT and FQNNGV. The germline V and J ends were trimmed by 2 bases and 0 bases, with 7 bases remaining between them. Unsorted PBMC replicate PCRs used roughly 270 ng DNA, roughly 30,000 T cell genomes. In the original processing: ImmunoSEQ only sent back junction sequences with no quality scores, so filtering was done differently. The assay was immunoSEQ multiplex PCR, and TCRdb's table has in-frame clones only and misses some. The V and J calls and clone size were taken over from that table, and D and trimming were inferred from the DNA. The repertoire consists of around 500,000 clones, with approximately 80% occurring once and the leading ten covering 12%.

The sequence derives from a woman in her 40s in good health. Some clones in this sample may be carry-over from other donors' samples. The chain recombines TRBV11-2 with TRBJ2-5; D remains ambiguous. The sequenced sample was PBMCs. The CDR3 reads CASSLREYQETQYF. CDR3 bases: TGTGCCAGCAGCTTAAGAGAGTACCAAGAGACCCAGTACTTC.